Following are 24 T cell receptor beta chains from one sample sequenced in a study of response to subunit inactivated influenza vaccine. Each CDR3 protein gets one entry after TCRdb re-called the RT-PCR reads with MiXCR. The sample has some 500,000 distinct CDR3 sequences, 25% seen once; the top ten hold 1.5% to 2%. The source was CD4+ T cells sorted from PBMCs, collected 5 days after vaccination. Source of these receptors: a man aged 45-65 years who received an inactivated influenza vaccine.

In its sample, this clonotype was seen a few times. The rearrangement joins TRBV5-1 to TRBJ2-1; 12 bases fit TRBD2. With 1 base clipped from V and 2 bases from J, the junction kept 4 bases outside the gene matches. This CDR3 has 17 residues. Germline CDR1 and CDR2: SGHRS and YFSETQ. The CDR3 reads CASSLTSGRLTYNEQFF. The CDR3 DNA is TGCGCCAGCAGCTTGACTAGCGGGAGGCTTACCTACAATGAGCAGTTCTTC.

V usage is TRBV7-6 and J usage is TRBJ2-7; 8 bases agree with TRBD2. The CDR3 has 15 amino acids. Germline-derived CDR1 and CDR2 are SGHVS and FNYEAQ. V shed 2 bases, J shed 6 bases, and the junction held 9 bases outside the gene matches. DNA for the CDR3: TGTGCCAGCAGCTTAACAGCGGGAGACACCTTCGAGCAGTACTTC. As protein: CASSLTAGDTFEQYF.

This clonotype turned up a few times. The chain combines TRBV9 with TRBJ2-1; TRBD2 aligns across 7 bases. The ends lost 4 bases at V and 8 bases at J; junction bases unmatched: 15. Germline V CDR1 and CDR2: SGDLS, YYNGEE. The CDR3 is 16 amino acids. CDR3 sequence reads: CASSYSPGTSADEQFF. The CDR3 DNA is TGTGCCAGCAGCTACTCTCCGGGCACTAGCGCAGATGAGCAGTTCTTC.

The rearrangement joins TRBV29-1 to TRBJ2-2; 8 positions match TRBD2. J was trimmed by 6 bases and V by 6 bases; bases with no gene match: 9. Germline V gene lookup returns CDR1 SQVTM and CDR2 ANQGSEA. The CDR3 is 14 residues long. The CDR3 loop is CSVDRGRSAGELFF. The CDR3 nucleotides are TGCAGCGTCGACCGCGGGAGGAGCGCCGGGGAGCTGTTTTTT.

This chain links TRBV5-4 with TRBJ1-1; possibly TRBD1 for D (5 bases). Deletions cut 3 bases from V and 2 bases from J, with 11 bases between. This CDR3 contains 14 residues. CDR1 SGHNT and CDR2 YYREEE come from the germline V gene (reference sequence). The CDR3 protein is CASSSTGRNTEAFF. In DNA, the CDR3 is TGTGCCAGCAGCTCCACGGGGCGTAACACTGAAGCTTTCTTT.

As regards this clonotype: A much larger clone lies one base from this, so it may be a read error. The chain carries TRBV20-1 and TRBJ2-7; D possibly matches TRBD1 or TRBD2 (5 bases each). CDR3 length: 13 amino acids. The germline V gene has CDR1 DFQATT and CDR2 SNEGSKA (reference sequence). The CDR3 nucleotides are TGCAGTGCTAGCTCATACGGGGCCTACGAGCAGTCCTTC. Translating gives CSASSYGAYEQSF.

The chain links TRBV7-3 to TRBJ2-3; tentative D call: TRBD2 (5 bases). Germline CDR1 SGHTA, CDR2 FQGTGA. This CDR3 is built from 17 residues. V lost 4 bases and J lost 0, with 17 bases in between. The CDR3 is CASSSGVLQLSTDTQYF. The CDR3 nucleotides are TGTGCCAGCAGCTCCGGGGTACTTCAACTTAGCACAGATACGCAGTATTTT.

The gene calls are TRBV4-2 and TRBJ2-5, with 7 bases identical to TRBD1. CDR3 length equals 15 residues. CDR1 LGHNA and CDR2 YNFKEQ come from the germline V gene. The trim removed 3 bases at V and 3 bases at J, leaving 7 bases unmatched. The CDR3 protein is CASSQGTAVEETQYF. The CDR3 region has the DNA TGTGCCAGCAGCCAGGGGACAGCAGTCGAAGAGACCCAGTACTTC.

This clonotype was recorded a few times. The chain uses TRBV20-1 and TRBJ2-7; D is unclear. The V end lost 3 bases, the J end lost 1 base, and 10 bases lay between the germline ends. This CDR3 region has 13 residues. CDR1 is DFQATT and CDR2 is SNEGSKA in the germline V gene (reference sequence). The CDR3: CSARDPRSYEQYF. DNA of the CDR3: TGCAGTGCTAGGGACCCCAGGTCCTACGAGCAGTACTTC.

The J gene is TRBJ2-3, the V gene TRBV5-1, with 8 bases fitting TRBD1. The CDR3 has 16 amino acids. Germline-derived CDR1 and CDR2 are SGHRS and YFSETQ. J gave up 1 base and V 5 bases, and 9 bases lay outside the gene matches. CDR3 coding DNA: TGCGCCAGCAGAGAACCGGAGGGACAGGGCACAGATACGCAGTATTTT. Protein: CASREPEGQGTDTQYF.

The J gene is TRBJ2-1, the V gene TRBV11-1; TRBD2 aligns across 15 bases. Looked up from germline, CDR1 is SGHAT and CDR2 is FQDESV (reference sequence). The CDR3 runs to 18 residues. The V and J ends lost 6 bases and 4 bases, in that order; junction bases with no gene match: 10. CDR3 nucleotide sequence: TGTGCCAGCAGAACGGGACAGGGGACTAGCGGGGGGTACAATGAGCAGTTCTTC. It is translated as CASRTGQGTSGGYNEQFF.

Only a few counts were recorded for this clonotype. The J gene is TRBJ1-2, the V gene TRBV7-2; TRBD1 matches at 7 bases. The V segment lost 0 bases and the J segment 6 bases; nucleotides outside the gene matches: 16. Per the germline V gene, CDR1 is SGHTA and CDR2 is FQGNSA. This CDR3 has 18 amino acids. Here the CDR3 reads CASSLAASAGGRSDGYTF. CDR3 nucleotide sequence: TGTGCCAGCAGCTTAGCGGCAAGCGCAGGGGGAAGATCGGATGGCTACACCTTC.

The rearrangement links TRBV20-1 to TRBJ2-1, with TRBD2 identical over 10 bases. The trim removed 6 bases at V and 4 bases at J, leaving 12 bases unmatched. Germline CDR1 DFQATT, CDR2 SNEGSKA (reference sequence). The CDR3 is 16 residues long. The CDR3 DNA follows: TGCAGTGCGATTAGCGGGAGGTCACCACCTTACAATGAGCAGTTCTTC. This encodes CSAISGRSPPYNEQFF.

J is TRBJ2-1 and V is TRBV4-2; the match to TRBD1 covers 9 bases. This CDR3 comprises 19 residues. V was clipped by 0 bases and J by 2 bases; unmatched bases: 11. Germline values: CDR1 LGHNA, CDR2 YNFKEQ. CDR3 bases: TGTGCCAGCAGCCAAGAAACAGGGGGCGCATTCAGCCCCTACAATGAGCAGTTCTTC. It yields the protein CASSQETGGAFSPYNEQFF.

This chain connects TRBV7-2 to TRBJ2-7; 7 bases match TRBD2. The CDR3 is made up of 14 amino acids. CDR1 SGHTA and CDR2 FQGNSA come from the germline V gene. V lost 3 bases, J lost 4 bases, and 6 bases stayed unmatched. The CDR3 bases are TGTGCCAGCAGCTTCGAGCGGGACCGGTACGAGCAGTACTTC. This sequence encodes CASSFERDRYEQYF.

This sequence joins TRBV7-9 and TRBJ2-3; 9 bases are a match to TRBD2. The CDR3 spans 12 residues. V was clipped by 11 bases and J by 7 bases; unmatched bases: 7. Looked up from germline, CDR1 is SEHNR and CDR2 is FQNEAQ (reference sequence). CDR3 in DNA: TGTGCCGCGGGACTAGCTGGAAATACGCAGTATTTT. This gives the protein CAAGLAGNTQYF.

This clonotype turned up a few times. The gene calls are TRBV5-1 and TRBJ1-2; 11 bases line up with TRBD1. With V trimmed by 4 bases and J by 7 bases, 3 bases remained unmatched. CDR1 and CDR2 (germline): SGHRS, YFSETQ. This CDR3 spans 13 amino acids. The CDR3 is CASSSGQGAGYTF. The CDR3 nucleotides read TGCGCCAGCAGCAGCGGACAGGGGGCTGGCTACACCTTC.

The gene calls are TRBV7-2 and TRBJ1-2; D not resolved. CDR1 and CDR2 (germline): SGHTA, FQGNSA. V was clipped by 3 bases and J by 0 bases, with 14 bases between them. CDR3 length: 16 residues. The CDR3 is CASSLSSGSSNYGYTF. DNA for the CDR3: TGTGCCAGCAGCTTGAGTTCGGGGTCCTCTAACTATGGCTACACCTTC.

This clonotype was counted only a few times. This chain connects TRBV12-3 or TRBV12-4 to TRBJ1-1, with 9 bases identical to TRBD1. With V trimmed by 5 bases and J by 4 bases, 5 bases remained unmatched. The CDR3 extends over 14 amino acids. The CDR3 reads CASSQTGGSTEAFF. As DNA, the CDR3 is TGTGCCAGCAGTCAGACAGGGGGGTCCACTGAAGCTTTCTTT.

This clonotype was counted many times. The chain is built from TRBV5-6 and TRBJ1-2; D is uncertain. This CDR3 contains 12 residues. CDR1 and CDR2 (germline): SGHDT, YYEEEE. Trimming stripped 4 bases from V and 7 bases from J, with 11 bases between. CDR3 protein: CASSPGVGGYTF. DNA for the CDR3: TGTGCCAGCAGCCCTGGGGTTGGTGGCTACACCTTC.

This sequence joins TRBV18 and TRBJ2-1, with 7 bases lining up with TRBD2. The CDR3 spans 15 residues. Trimming removed 4 bases from V and 6 bases from J; junction bases left unmatched: 9. Germline V gene data show CDR1 as KGHSH and CDR2 as LQKENI. For the CDR3, the DNA is TGTGCCAGCTCACGCCAAGCGGGGTGGTCCAATGAGCAGTTCTTC. It specifies CASSRQAGWSNEQFF.

The CDR3 DNA reads TGCAGCGTCTCGCAGGGTTGGCAAGAGACCCAGTACTTC. Protein product: CSVSQGWQETQYF. This sequence joins TRBV29-1 and TRBJ2-5; D is possibly TRBD1 (5 bases). Trimming pared 6 bases from V and 2 bases from J, leaving 13 bases between. The CDR3 contains 13 residues. The V gene's germline CDR1 is SQVTM and CDR2 ANQGSEA.

V usage is TRBV20-1 and J usage is TRBJ2-5, with D perhaps TRBD1 (6 bases). Looked up from germline, CDR1 is DFQATT and CDR2 is SNEGSKA (reference sequence). Between the trimmed V and J ends, which lost 7 bases and 2 bases, there was a span of 11 bases. This CDR3 has 12 amino acids. CDR3 in amino acids: CSVSRGQETQYF. The CDR3 nucleotides are TGCAGTGTCAGTAGGGGGCAAGAGACCCAGTACTTC.

The V and J genes are TRBV7-8 and TRBJ1-2, with TRBD1 identical over 8 bases. Per germline, CDR1 SGHVS and CDR2 FQNEAQ. This CDR3 comprises 16 residues. The V and J ends lost 5 bases and 1 base, in that order; junction bases with no gene match: 9. The DNA for the CDR3 is TGTGCCAGCAGCCCGCGCGGGACAGGACTTAACTATGGCTACACCTTC. It translates to CASSPRGTGLNYGYTF.